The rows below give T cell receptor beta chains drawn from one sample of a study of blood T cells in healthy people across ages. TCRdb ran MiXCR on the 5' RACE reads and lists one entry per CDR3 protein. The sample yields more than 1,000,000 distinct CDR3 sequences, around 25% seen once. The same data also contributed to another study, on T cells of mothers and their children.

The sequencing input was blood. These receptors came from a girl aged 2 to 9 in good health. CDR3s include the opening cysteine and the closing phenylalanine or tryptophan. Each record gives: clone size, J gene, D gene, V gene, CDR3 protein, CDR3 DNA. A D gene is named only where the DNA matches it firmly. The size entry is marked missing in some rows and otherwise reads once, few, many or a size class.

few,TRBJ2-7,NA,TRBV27,CASSLKFAGSYEQYF,TGTGCCAGCAGTTTAAAGTTCGCAGGTTCCTACGAGCAGTACTTC
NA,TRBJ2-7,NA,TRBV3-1,CASSQVLDSYEQYF,TGTGCCAGCAGCCAAGTACTAGATTCCTACGAGCAGTACTTC
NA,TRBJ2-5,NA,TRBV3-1,CASSQRTFQETQYF,TGTGCCAGCAGCCAAAGGACTTTCCAAGAGACCCAGTACTTC
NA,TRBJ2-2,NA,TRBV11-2,CASSLWGSNTGELFF,TGTGCCAGCAGCTTATGGGGGTCGAACACCGGGGAGCTGTTTTTT
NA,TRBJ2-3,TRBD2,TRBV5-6,CASSLTSGRPADTQYF,TGTGCCAGCAGCTTGACTAGCGGGAGACCGGCAGATACGCAGTATTTT
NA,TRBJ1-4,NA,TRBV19,CASSIFSGSPNNEKLFF,TGTGCCAGTAGTATTTTTTCAGGATCGCCAAATAATGAAAAACTGTTTTTT
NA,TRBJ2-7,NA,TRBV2,CASSGVQTYEQYF,TGTGCCAGCAGTGGTGTGCAGACCTACGAGCAGTACTTC
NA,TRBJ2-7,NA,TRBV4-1,CACSQGNEQYF,TGCGCCTGCAGCCAAGGGAACGAGCAGTACTTC
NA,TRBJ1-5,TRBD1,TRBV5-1,CASSTGEGQPQHF,TGCGCCAGTAGCACAGGGGAAGGTCAGCCCCAGCATTTT
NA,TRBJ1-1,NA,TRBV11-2,CASWGFRKAFF,TGTGCCAGCTGGGGGTTTCGGAAAGCTTTCTTT
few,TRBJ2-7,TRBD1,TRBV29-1,CSAADREIARPYEQYF,TGCAGCGCTGCGGACAGGGAGATCGCTCGGCCCTACGAGCAGTACTTC
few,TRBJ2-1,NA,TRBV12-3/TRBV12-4,CASSGNGIAYNEQFF,TGTGCCAGCAGTGGGAACGGGATAGCCTACAATGAGCAGTTCTTC
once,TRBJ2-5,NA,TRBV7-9,CASSFGSSTEQYF,TGTGCCAGCAGCTTTGGGTCTAGCACAGAGCAGTACTTC
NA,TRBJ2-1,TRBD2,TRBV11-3,CASSGGLAVNNEQFF,TGTGCCAGCAGCGGGGGACTAGCGGTAAACAATGAGCAGTTCTTC
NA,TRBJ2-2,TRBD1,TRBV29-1,CSVVIGTGFTGELFF,TGCAGCGTCGTCATCGGGACAGGGTTCACCGGGGAGCTGTTTTTT
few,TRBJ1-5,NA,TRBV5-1,CASSLAGQTNQPQHF,TGCGCCAGCAGCTTGGCGGGGCAGACCAATCAGCCCCAGCATTTT
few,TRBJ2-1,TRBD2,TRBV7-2,CASSATSGRWNEQFF,TGTGCCAGCAGCGCAACTAGCGGGAGATGGAATGAGCAGTTCTTC
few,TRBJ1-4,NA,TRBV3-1,CASSQDKQNEKLFF,TGTGCCAGCAGCCAAGATAAACAGAATGAAAAACTGTTTTTT
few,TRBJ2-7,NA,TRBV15,CATSRDLGFPYEQYF,TGTGCCACCAGCAGAGATCTCGGCTTTCCCTACGAGCAGTACTTC
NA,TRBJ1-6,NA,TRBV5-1,CASSLPETNSPLHF,TGCGCCAGCAGCTTACCGGAGACGAATTCACCCCTCCACTTT
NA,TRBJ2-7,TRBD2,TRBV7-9,CASSTGLAEFYEQYF,TGTGCCAGCAGCACAGGACTAGCGGAGTTTTACGAGCAGTACTTC
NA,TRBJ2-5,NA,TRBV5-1,CASESGRNSGQYF,TGCGCCAGCGAATCGGGACGGAACTCGGGCCAGTACTTC
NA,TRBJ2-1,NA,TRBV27,CASSYYLSYNEQFF,TGTGCCAGCAGTTATTACCTCTCCTACAATGAGCAGTTCTTC
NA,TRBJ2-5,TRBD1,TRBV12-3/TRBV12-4,CASSQGTGGTETQYF,TGTGCCAGCAGCCAGGGGACAGGGGGCACGGAGACCCAGTACTTC
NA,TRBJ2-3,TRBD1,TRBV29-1,CSVTGGPTDTQYF,TGCAGCGTCACAGGGGGCCCCACAGATACGCAGTATTTT
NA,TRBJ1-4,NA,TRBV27,CASSLMGGDEKLFF,TGTGCCAGCAGTTTAATGGGGGGGGATGAAAAACTGTTTTTT
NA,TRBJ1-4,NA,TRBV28,CASSSFRGATNEKLFF,TGTGCCAGCAGTTCTTTTCGGGGGGCAACTAATGAAAAACTGTTTTTT
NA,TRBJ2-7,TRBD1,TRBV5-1,CASSYLPGTGGYEQYF,TGCGCCAGCAGCTACCTCCCCGGGACAGGGGGCTACGAGCAGTACTTC
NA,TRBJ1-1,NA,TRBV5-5,CASSLWGEENTEAFF,TGTGCCAGCAGCTTGTGGGGGGAGGAGAACACTGAAGCTTTCTTT
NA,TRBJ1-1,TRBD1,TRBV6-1,CASSRKDQGATEAFF,TGTGCCAGCAGCCGTAAAGACCAGGGGGCCACTGAAGCTTTCTTT
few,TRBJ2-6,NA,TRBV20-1,CSAPGGLHPGANVLTF,TGCAGTGCTCCTGGGGGACTGCATCCTGGGGCCAACGTCCTGACTTTC
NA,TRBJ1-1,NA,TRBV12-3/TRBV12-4,CASSLGAGKSSEAFF,TGTGCCAGCAGTTTAGGGGCGGGCAAGTCGAGTGAAGCTTTCTTT
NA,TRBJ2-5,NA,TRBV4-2,CASSQDSSGYETQYF,TGTGCCAGCAGCCAAGACTCCTCGGGTTACGAGACCCAGTACTTC
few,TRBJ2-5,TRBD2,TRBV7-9,CASSKQTSAEETQYF,TGTGCCAGCAGCAAACAAACTAGCGCAGAAGAGACCCAGTACTTC
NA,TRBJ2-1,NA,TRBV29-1,CSVEDPMKGGEGEQFF,TGCAGCGTTGAGGACCCAATGAAGGGGGGGGAGGGTGAGCAGTTCTTC
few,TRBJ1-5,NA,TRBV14,CASSQMGLGQPQHF,TGTGCCAGCAGCCAAATGGGCTTGGGTCAGCCCCAGCATTTT
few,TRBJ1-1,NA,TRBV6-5,CASSYSSRGARSTEAFF,TGTGCCAGCAGTTACTCGAGCCGGGGGGCGCGGAGCACTGAAGCTTTCTTT
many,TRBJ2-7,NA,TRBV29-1,CSVAGTAYEQYF,TGCAGCGTTGCCGGGACGGCCTACGAGCAGTACTTC
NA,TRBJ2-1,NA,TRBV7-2,CASSLGTKTYNEQFF,TGTGCCAGCAGCTTAGGGACAAAAACCTACAATGAGCAGTTCTTC
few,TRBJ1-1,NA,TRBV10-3,CAISGPRGNPNTEAFF,TGTGCCATCAGCGGTCCCCGGGGGAATCCGAACACTGAAGCTTTCTTT
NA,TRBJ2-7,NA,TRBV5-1,CASSSWFWYSASYEQYF,TGCGCCAGCAGCTCTTGGTTTTGGTACAGTGCCTCCTACGAGCAGTACTTC
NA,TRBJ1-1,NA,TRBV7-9,CASSPGGGDTEAFF,TGTGCCAGCAGCCCTGGCGGGGGGGACACTGAAGCTTTCTTT
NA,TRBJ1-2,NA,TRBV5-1,CASSLGFTGLSPNYGYTF,TGCGCCAGCAGCTTGGGATTTACAGGATTAAGCCCTAACTATGGCTACACCTTC
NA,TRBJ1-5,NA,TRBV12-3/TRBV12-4,CASRSTGIQPQHF,TGTGCCAGCAGGTCCACAGGGATTCAGCCCCAGCATTTT
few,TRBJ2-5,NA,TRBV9,CASSPSQGALQETQYF,TGTGCCAGCAGCCCCTCTCAAGGGGCACTCCAAGAGACCCAGTACTTC
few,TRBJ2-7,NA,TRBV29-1,CSVEGLRSYEQYF,TGCAGCGTTGAGGGGCTGAGGTCCTACGAGCAGTACTTC
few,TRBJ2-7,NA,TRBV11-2,CASSLDLGVGGEQYF,TGTGCCAGCAGCTTAGATCTTGGTGTCGGCGGCGAGCAGTACTTC
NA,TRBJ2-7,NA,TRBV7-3,CASSLGAGHEQYF,TGTGCCAGCAGCCTAGGGGCGGGTCACGAGCAGTACTTC
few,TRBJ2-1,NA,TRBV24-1,CATSVGDEQFF,TGTGCCACCAGTGTCGGGGATGAGCAGTTCTTC
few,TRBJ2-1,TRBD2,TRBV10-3,CAISESIGGAEQFF,TGTGCCATCAGTGAGTCGATCGGGGGGGCGGAGCAGTTCTTC
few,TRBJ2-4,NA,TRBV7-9,CASSPPYLMDIQYF,TGTGCCAGCAGCCCTCCGTACCTGATGGACATTCAGTACTTC
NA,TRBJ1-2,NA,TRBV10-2,CASSEQGPYGYTF,TGCGCCAGCAGTGAGCAGGGACCCTATGGCTACACCTTC
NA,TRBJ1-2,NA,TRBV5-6,CASSLLGGDYGYTF,TGTGCCAGCAGCTTGCTGGGGGGAGACTATGGCTACACCTTC
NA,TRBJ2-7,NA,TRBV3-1,CASSQVGEQYF,TGTGCCAGCAGCCAAGTGGGCGAGCAGTACTTC
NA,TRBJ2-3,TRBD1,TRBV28,CASSLKGALDTDTQYF,TGTGCCAGCAGTTTAAAGGGGGCCCTAGACACAGATACGCAGTATTTT
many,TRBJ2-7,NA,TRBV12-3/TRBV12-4,CASSFGGPYEQYF,TGTGCCAGCAGTTTCGGGGGGCCCTACGAGCAGTACTTC
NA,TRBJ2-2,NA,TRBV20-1,CSASKSQVATNTGELFF,TGCAGTGCTAGCAAGTCGCAGGTAGCAACGAACACCGGGGAGCTGTTTTTT
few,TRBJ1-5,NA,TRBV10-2,CASSGGGINQPRHF,TGCGCCAGCAGTGGAGGGGGGATAAATCAGCCCCGGCATTTT
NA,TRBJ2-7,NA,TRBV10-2,CASSESTAEYEQYF,TGCGCCAGCAGTGAGTCGACGGCAGAATACGAGCAGTACTTC